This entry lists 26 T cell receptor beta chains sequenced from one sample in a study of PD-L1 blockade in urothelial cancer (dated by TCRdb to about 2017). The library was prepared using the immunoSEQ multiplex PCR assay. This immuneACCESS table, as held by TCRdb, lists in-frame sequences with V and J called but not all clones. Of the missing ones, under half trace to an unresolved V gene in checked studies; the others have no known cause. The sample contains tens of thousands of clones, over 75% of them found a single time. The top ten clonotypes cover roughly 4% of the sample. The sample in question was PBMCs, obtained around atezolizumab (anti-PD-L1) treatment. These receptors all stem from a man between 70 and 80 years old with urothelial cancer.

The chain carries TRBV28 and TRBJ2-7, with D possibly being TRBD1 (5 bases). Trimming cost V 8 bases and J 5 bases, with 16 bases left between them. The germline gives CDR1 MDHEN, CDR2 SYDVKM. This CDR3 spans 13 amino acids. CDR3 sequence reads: CASSPGRGHEQYF. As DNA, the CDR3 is TGTGCCAGCTCCCCGGGTAGGGGCCACGAGCAGTACTTC. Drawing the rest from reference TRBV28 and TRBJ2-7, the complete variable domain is DVKVTQSSRYLVKRTGEKVFLECVQDMDHENMFWYRQDPGLGLRLIYFSYDVKMKEKGDIPEGYSVSREKKERFSLILESASTNQTSMYLCASSPGRGHEQYFGPGTRLTVT.

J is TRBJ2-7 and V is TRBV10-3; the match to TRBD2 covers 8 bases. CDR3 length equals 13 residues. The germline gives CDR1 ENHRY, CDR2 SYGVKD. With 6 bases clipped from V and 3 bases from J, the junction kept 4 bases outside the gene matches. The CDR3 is CAIRLAGNYEQYF. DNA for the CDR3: TGTGCCATCAGGTTAGCGGGAAACTACGAGCAGTACTTC.

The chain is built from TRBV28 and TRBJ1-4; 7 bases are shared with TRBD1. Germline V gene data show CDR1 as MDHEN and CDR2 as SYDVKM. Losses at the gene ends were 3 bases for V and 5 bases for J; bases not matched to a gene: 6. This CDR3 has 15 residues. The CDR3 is CASSFPGGGNEKLFF. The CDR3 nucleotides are TGTGCCAGCAGTTTCCCAGGGGGTGGGAATGAAAAACTGTTTTTT.

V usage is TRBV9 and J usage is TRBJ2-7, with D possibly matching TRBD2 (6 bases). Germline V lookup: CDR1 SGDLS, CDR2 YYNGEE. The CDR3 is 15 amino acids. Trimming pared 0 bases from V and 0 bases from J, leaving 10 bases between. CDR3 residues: CASSVEGSGSYEQYF. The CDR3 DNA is TGTGCCAGCAGCGTAGAGGGTAGCGGCTCCTACGAGCAGTACTTC.

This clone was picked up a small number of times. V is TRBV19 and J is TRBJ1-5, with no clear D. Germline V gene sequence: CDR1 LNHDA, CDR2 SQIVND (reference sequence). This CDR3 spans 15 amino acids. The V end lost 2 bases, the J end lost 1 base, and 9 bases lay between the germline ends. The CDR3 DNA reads TGTGCCAGTAGTATAATAAGCGGCAGCAATCAGCCCCAGCATTTT. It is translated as CASSIISGSNQPQHF.

The CDR3: CASSKRYRNRVAGTEAFF. CDR3 in DNA: TGCGCCAGCAGTAAGAGGTATAGAAACAGGGTGGCGGGCACTGAAGCTTTCTTT. The J gene is TRBJ1-1, the V gene TRBV10-1, with D tentatively TRBD1 (6 bases). CDR1 and CDR2 from the germline V gene are WNHNN and SYGVQD (reference sequence). The V gene lost 5 bases and the J gene lost 4 bases, with 26 bases spanning the gap. There are 18 residues in the CDR3.

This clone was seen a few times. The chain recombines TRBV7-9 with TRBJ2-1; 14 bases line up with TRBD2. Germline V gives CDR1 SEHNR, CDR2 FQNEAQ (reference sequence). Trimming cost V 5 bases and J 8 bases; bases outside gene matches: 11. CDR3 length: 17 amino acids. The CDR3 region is CASSLEVGLAGEDEQFF. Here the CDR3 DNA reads TGTGCCAGCAGCCTCGAGGTGGGACTAGCGGGAGAAGATGAGCAGTTCTTC.

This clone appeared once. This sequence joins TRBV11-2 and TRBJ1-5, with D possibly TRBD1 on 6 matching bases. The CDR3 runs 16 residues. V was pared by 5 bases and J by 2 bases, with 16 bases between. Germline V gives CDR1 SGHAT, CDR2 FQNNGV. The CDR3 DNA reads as TGTGCCAGCAGCCTCTCGGGCAGGGGAGGCAATCAGCCCCAGCATTTT. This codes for CASSLSGRGGNQPQHF.

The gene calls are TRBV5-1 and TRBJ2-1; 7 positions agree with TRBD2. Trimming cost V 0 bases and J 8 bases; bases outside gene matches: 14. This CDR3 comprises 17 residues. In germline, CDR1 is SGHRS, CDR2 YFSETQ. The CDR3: CASSLGAASGIGDEQFF. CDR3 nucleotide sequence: TGCGCCAGCAGCTTGGGAGCCGCGAGCGGGATCGGGGATGAGCAGTTCTTC.

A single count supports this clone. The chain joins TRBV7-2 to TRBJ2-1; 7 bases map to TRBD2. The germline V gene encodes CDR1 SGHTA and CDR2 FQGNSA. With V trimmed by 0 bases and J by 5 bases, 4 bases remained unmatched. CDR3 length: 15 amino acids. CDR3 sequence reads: CASSLAGGINNEQFF. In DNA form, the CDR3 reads TGTGCCAGCAGCTTAGCGGGAGGGATTAACAATGAGCAGTTCTTC.

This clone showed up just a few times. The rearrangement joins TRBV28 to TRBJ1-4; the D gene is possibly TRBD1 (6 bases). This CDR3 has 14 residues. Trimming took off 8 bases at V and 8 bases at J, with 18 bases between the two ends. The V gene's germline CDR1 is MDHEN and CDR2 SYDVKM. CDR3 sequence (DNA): TGTGCCAGCGGCCAGGGGCAGGTAGGAGAAAAACTGTTTTTT. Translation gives CASGQGQVGEKLFF.

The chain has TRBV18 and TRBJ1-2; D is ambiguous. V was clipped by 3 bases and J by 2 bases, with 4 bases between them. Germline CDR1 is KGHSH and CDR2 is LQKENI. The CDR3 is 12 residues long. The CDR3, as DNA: TGTGCCAGCTCACCGGAGAACTATGGCTACACCTTC. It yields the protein CASSPENYGYTF.

CDR3 region: CASSFVADSNQPQHF. The CDR3 nucleotides are TGTGCCAGCAGCTTTGTGGCAGATAGCAATCAGCCCCAGCATTTT. V and J are TRBV7-8 and TRBJ1-5, with D hard to call. The V end lost 3 bases, the J end lost 0 bases, and 9 bases lay between the germline ends. CDR3 length: 15 residues. Germline V gives CDR1 SGHVS, CDR2 FQNEAQ.

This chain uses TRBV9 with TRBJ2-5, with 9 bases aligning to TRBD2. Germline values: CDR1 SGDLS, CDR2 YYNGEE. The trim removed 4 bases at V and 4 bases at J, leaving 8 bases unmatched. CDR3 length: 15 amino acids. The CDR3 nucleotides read TGTGCCAGCAGCCCAGCTAGCGGGATACGAGAGACCCAGTACTTC. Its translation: CASSPASGIRETQYF.

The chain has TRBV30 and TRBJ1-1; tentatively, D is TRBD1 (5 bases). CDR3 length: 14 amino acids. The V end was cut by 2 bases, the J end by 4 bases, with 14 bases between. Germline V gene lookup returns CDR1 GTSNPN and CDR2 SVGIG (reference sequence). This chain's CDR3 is CAWSFRGDGTEAFF. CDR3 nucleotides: TGTGCCTGGAGTTTCCGGGGGGATGGCACTGAAGCTTTCTTT.

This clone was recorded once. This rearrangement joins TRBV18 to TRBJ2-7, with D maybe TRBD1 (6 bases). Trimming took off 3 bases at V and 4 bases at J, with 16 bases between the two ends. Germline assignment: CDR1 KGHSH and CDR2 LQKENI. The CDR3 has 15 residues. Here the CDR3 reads CASSPPGQGRYEQYF. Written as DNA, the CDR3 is TGTGCCAGCTCACCGCCGGGCCAGGGGAGATACGAGCAGTACTTC.

In DNA form, the CDR3 reads TGTGCCAGCACCGCTAGCGGGCGAGCCTACGAGCAGTACTTC. It is translated as CASTASGRAYEQYF. The chain is built from TRBV6-6 and TRBJ2-7; TRBD2 agrees at 8 bases. The V gene's germline CDR1 is MNHNY and CDR2 SVGAGI (reference sequence). CDR3 length: 14 amino acids. The V and J ends lost 7 bases and 2 bases, in that order; junction bases with no gene match: 7.

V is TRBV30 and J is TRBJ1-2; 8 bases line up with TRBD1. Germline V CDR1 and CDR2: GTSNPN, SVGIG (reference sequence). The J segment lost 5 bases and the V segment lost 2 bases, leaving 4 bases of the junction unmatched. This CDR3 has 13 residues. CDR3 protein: CAWSLQGAYGYTF. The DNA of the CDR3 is TGTGCCTGGAGTCTTCAGGGGGCTTATGGCTACACCTTC.

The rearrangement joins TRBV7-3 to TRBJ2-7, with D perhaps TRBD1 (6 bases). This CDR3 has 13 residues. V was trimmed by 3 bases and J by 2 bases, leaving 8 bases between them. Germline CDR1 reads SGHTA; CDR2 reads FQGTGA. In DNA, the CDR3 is TGTGCCAGCAGCTTCGACAGGACCTACGAGCAGTACTTC. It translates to CASSFDRTYEQYF.

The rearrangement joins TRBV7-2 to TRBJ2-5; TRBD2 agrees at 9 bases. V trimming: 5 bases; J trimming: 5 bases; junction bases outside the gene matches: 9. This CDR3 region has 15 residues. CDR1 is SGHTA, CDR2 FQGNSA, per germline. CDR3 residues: CASSLGAGGWETQYF. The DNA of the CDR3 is TGTGCCAGCAGCCTAGGTGCGGGAGGGTGGGAGACCCAGTACTTC.

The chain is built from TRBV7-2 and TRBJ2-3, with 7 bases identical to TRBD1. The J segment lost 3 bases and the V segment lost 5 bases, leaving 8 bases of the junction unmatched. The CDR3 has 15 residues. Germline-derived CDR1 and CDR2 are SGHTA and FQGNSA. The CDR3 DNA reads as TGTGCCAGCAGCCTCGGACAGGTTGGGACAGATACGCAGTATTTT. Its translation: CASSLGQVGTDTQYF.

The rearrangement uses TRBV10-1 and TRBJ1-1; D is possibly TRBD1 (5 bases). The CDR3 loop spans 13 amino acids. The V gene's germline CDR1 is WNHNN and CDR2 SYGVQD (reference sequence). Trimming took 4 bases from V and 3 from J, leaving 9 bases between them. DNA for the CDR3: TGCGCCAGCAGTGGGACGGGGGACACTGAAGCTTTCTTT. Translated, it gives CASSGTGDTEAFF.

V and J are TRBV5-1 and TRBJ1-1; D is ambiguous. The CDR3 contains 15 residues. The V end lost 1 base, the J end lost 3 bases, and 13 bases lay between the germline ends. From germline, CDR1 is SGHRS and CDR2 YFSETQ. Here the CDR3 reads CASSLRTPGDTEAFF. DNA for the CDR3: TGCGCCAGCAGCTTGAGGACCCCCGGGGACACTGAAGCTTTCTTT.

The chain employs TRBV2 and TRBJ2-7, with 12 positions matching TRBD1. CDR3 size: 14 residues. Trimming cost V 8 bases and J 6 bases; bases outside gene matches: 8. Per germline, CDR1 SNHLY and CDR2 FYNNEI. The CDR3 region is CASGDRGLGGEQYF. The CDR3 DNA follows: TGTGCCAGCGGGGACAGGGGGCTAGGGGGCGAGCAGTACTTC.

The CDR3 nucleotides read TGTGCCAGCAGCCAAGGGGCTGGCCAAGAGACCCAGTACTTC. It encodes CASSQGAGQETQYF. The V and J genes are TRBV4-2 and TRBJ2-5; the D is unclear. Germline CDR1 reads LGHNA; CDR2 reads YNFKEQ. V was clipped by 1 base and J by 1 base, with 7 bases between them. The CDR3 is 14 amino acids.

The DNA of the CDR3 is TGTGCCAGCAGTTTTCCACAGGGAACTGGGGCCAACGTCCTGACTTTC. It is translated as CASSFPQGTGANVLTF. The chain has TRBV28 and TRBJ2-6; a weak D match, TRBD1 (6 bases). Trimming stripped 3 bases from V and 2 bases from J, with 11 bases between. The CDR3 runs to 16 residues. CDR1 and CDR2 (germline): MDHEN, SYDVKM.